This passage covers 15 T cell receptor beta chains from one sample sequenced in a study of cytomegalovirus exposure and HLA in healthy donors. With 60 Vbeta and 13 Jbeta primers, the PCR was carried out. TCRdb's table, derived via immunoSEQ multiplex PCR, lists solely in-frame clones and lacks some. The sample comprises approximately 100,000 clones, around 80% of which are singletons, and about 3.4% rests with the top ten. Sequencing used PBMCs. The receptors shown here come from a middle-aged woman in good health and CMV-seronegative.

This chain links TRBV18 with TRBJ2-1; no clear D. V gave up 1 base and J gave up 8 bases, with 9 bases separating them. The germline V gene encodes CDR1 KGHSH and CDR2 LQKENI. The CDR3 is 13 residues long. The CDR3 DNA reads as TGTGCCAGCTCACCACGGCAGATCGATGAGCAGTTCTTC. Translated: CASSPRQIDEQFF.

This chain uses TRBV28 with TRBJ1-2, with 10 bases identical to TRBD1. Germline assignment: CDR1 MDHEN and CDR2 SYDVKM. V trimming: 6 bases; J trimming: 7 bases; junction bases outside the gene matches: 17. The CDR3 is 17 residues long. CDR3 nucleotide sequence: TGTGCCAGCAGGTACCCGACAGGGGGCTCCCGGTTCCCTGGCTACACCTTC. This encodes CASRYPTGGSRFPGYTF.

The chain is built from TRBV6-1 and TRBJ1-1; D perhaps matches TRBD1 (6 bases). The CDR3 runs to 11 residues. In germline, CDR1 is MNHNS, CDR2 SASEGT. With 6 bases removed from V and 8 bases from J, the gap between germline ends came to 10 bases. The CDR3 DNA is TGTGCCAGCAGCTTACAGGGCGAAGCTTTCTTT. Amino acid sequence: CASSLQGEAFF.

With regard to this clone: Different DNA sequences within this sample yield the same CDR3. This sequence joins TRBV28 and TRBJ2-3; no firm D call. In germline, CDR1 is MDHEN, CDR2 SYDVKM. Trimming stripped 8 bases from V and 5 bases from J, with 8 bases between. CDR3 length equals 11 residues. The CDR3 nucleotides read TGTGCCAGCGGAGAGAGAGATACGCAGTATTTT. It translates to CASGERDTQYF.

The rearrangement joins TRBV27 to TRBJ1-5; 7 bases align to TRBD1. Trimming at V came to 5 bases and at J to 4 bases, leaving 11 bases not matched to a gene. CDR1 is MNHEY, CDR2 SMNVEV, per germline (reference sequence). The CDR3 is 16 amino acids. The CDR3 protein is CASSPGGGERNQPQHF. In DNA form, the CDR3 reads TGTGCCAGCAGTCCGGGAGGGGGCGAACGAAATCAGCCCCAGCATTTT.

The sample holds a few counts of this clone. The same CDR3 is also encoded by other DNA sequences in this sample. The chain employs TRBV18 and TRBJ2-5, with TRBD1 identical over 9 bases. V lost 2 bases and J lost 2; bases outside the gene matches: 3. CDR1 is KGHSH, CDR2 LQKENI, per germline. This CDR3 has 15 amino acids. The CDR3 sequence is CASSPRQGVQETQYF. The CDR3 nucleotides are TGTGCCAGCTCACCAAGACAGGGGGTTCAAGAGACCCAGTACTTC.

A remark on this clone: The junction departs from the called germline gene at one end, perhaps through a read error. Other DNA sequences from this sample encode an identical CDR3 as well. The V and J genes are TRBV2 and TRBJ1-2; 7 nucleotides line up with TRBD1. The CDR3 consists of 14 residues. Germline lookup yields CDR1 SNHLY and CDR2 FYNNEI. The CDR3 DNA reads as TGCGCCAGCAGCCTGGGGGACAGCGTCTATGGCTACACCTTC. Translated, it gives CASSLGDSVYGYTF.

CDR3 residues: CASSTGQNNEQFF. The DNA for the CDR3 is TGTGCCAGCTCAACAGGACAGAACAATGAGCAGTTCTTC. V gene TRBV18 combines with J gene TRBJ2-1; the D gene is possibly TRBD1 (6 bases). Germline lookup yields CDR1 KGHSH and CDR2 LQKENI. The V end was cut by 5 bases, the J end by 5 bases, with 10 bases between. This CDR3 has 13 amino acids.

CDR3 DNA: TGTGCCAGCAGCTATCTAGGGGCTCAGGATGAAAAACTGTTTTTT. Amino acids: CASSYLGAQDEKLFF. This chain connects TRBV27 to TRBJ1-4; TRBD1 might be the D (5 bases). This CDR3 has 15 amino acids. V was shortened by 6 bases and J by 6 bases, with 17 bases between the two germline ends. CDR1 and CDR2 from the germline V gene are MNHEY and SMNVEV (reference sequence).

This clone was found a few times. The V gene is TRBV28, the J gene TRBJ1-5; D not certain. From germline, CDR1 is MDHEN and CDR2 SYDVKM. This CDR3 is built from 12 residues. The V and J ends lost 6 bases and 4 bases respectively, with 7 bases between them. This chain's CDR3 is CASRGANQPQHF. As DNA, the CDR3 is TGTGCCAGCAGGGGCGCTAATCAGCCCCAGCATTTT.

CDR3 residues: CASSRRPGLAGDPYEQYF. The DNA for the CDR3 is TGTGCCAGCAGCCGGCGACCGGGACTAGCGGGGGACCCCTACGAGCAGTACTTC. The chain carries TRBV9 and TRBJ2-5; TRBD2 matches 14 bases. The tail of the sequence fits TRBJ2-7 better, so the J call may be wrong. Looked up from germline, CDR1 is SGDLS and CDR2 is YYNGEE. The CDR3 loop spans 18 amino acids.

The chain carries TRBV7-8 and TRBJ2-1, with 10 bases aligning to TRBD2. There are 15 residues in the CDR3. The germline CDR1 and CDR2 sequences are SGHVS and FQNEAQ. V lost 0 bases to trimming and J lost 7 bases; unmatched junction nucleotides: 3. In nucleotides, the CDR3 is TGTGCCAGCAGCTTAGCCAGCGGGGGGGCAAATGAGCAGTTCTTC. Protein sequence: CASSLASGGANEQFF.

As for this clone: Germline and junction disagree at one end, which may indicate a read error. The chain combines TRBV7-9 with TRBJ1-1; no clear D gene. This CDR3 is 11 amino acids long. Germline lookup yields CDR1 SEHNR and CDR2 FQNEAQ (reference sequence). The CDR3 bases are TGTTCCAGCAGCGTATTGGAGGAGGCTTTCTTT. Translating it yields CSSSVLEEAFF.

V gene TRBV9 combines with J gene TRBJ2-7; 9 bases line up with TRBD1. Per the germline V gene, CDR1 is SGDLS and CDR2 is YYNGEE. The CDR3 length is 14 residues. After removal of 4 bases from V and 4 bases from J, the junction contained 6 bases not matched to a gene. CDR3 sequence: CASSPMDRGYEQYF. In DNA, the CDR3 is TGTGCCAGCAGCCCGATGGACAGGGGATACGAGCAGTACTTC.

The J gene is TRBJ2-1, the V gene TRBV9, with D maybe TRBD1 (6 bases). CDR1 and CDR2 from the germline V gene are SGDLS and YYNGEE. V was cut by 4 bases and J by 9 bases, with 20 bases left in between. This CDR3 contains 15 residues. CDR3 sequence reads: CASSPQPAPGVEQFF. As DNA, the CDR3 is TGTGCCAGCAGCCCCCAGCCGGCGCCAGGGGTTGAGCAGTTCTTC.